This TCR beta chain was profiled in a study of T cells in Graves' hyperthyroidism and ophthalmopathy. Study-level results: Ophthalmopathy was identified by the model a median about six months ahead of onset.

As regards this clonotype: Its specificity is unknown.

The source material, RNA transcripts, was used to amplify TCR beta CDR3 regions. The HTBI primer set served for first-round RT-PCR of the TCR CDR3. TCRdb reprocessed the multiplex PCR reads via MiXCR and lists one record per CDR3 protein. The sample yields 550,000 to 800,000 distinct CDR3 sequences, approximately 16% seen once. It was uncontrolled infection, other autoimmune disease, pregnancy or lactation that excluded patients. V was clipped by 8 bases and J by 1 base, with 21 bases between them. There are 16 residues in the CDR3. Germline CDR1 reads GTSNPN; CDR2 reads SVGIG (reference sequence). The rearrangement links TRBV30 to TRBJ2-4; a weak D match, TRBD1 (5 bases). Sequenced: blood. The TCR was taken from a man aged 18 to 30 with Graves' hyperthyroidism. The DNA for the CDR3 is TGTGCCGGACAAGGGTTTGCGGACGATGCCAAAAACATTCAGTACTTC. Amino acid sequence: CAGQGFADDAKNIQYF.